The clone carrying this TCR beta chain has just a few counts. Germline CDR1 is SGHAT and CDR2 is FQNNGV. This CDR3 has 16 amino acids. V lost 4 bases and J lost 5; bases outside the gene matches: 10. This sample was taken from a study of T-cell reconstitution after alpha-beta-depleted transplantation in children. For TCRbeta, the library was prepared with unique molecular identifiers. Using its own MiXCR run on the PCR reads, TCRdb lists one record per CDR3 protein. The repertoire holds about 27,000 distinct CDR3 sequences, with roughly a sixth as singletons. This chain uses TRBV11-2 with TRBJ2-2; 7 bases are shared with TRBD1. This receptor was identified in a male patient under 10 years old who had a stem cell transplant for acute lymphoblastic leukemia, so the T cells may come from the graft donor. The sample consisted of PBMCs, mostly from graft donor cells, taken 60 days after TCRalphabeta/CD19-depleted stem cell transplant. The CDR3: CASSSLGVRGTGELFF. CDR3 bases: TGTGCCAGCAGCTCCCTAGGTGTCAGGGGGACCGGGGAGCTGTTTTTT.